This T cell receptor beta chain came from a study of shared clonotypes between healthy human individuals. Study-level findings and limits: The sampled material consisted only of blood, and tissue repertoires are likely to differ.

CDR1 GTSNPN and CDR2 SVGIG come from the germline V gene (reference sequence). The CDR3 runs to 12 residues. The V gene lost 4 bases and the J gene lost 4 bases, with 10 bases spanning the gap. Details on this clone: The antigen remains undetermined.

Using immunoSEQ multiplex PCR, the repertoire was profiled, and TCRdb retains in-frame clones only, with some absent. The sample includes over a million clones, under 80% of them seen just once. The split of CD4+ cells yielded CD45RA+ naive and CD45RA-negative memory subsets. The V gene is TRBV30, the J gene TRBJ1-2, with D unclear. This receptor was taken from a man aged 18 to 29 in good health. The sample taken for sequencing was memory CD4+ T cells sorted from blood. Stated subset: CD45RA-negative fraction. CDR3 region: CAWTATLYGYTF. The CDR3 DNA is TGTGCCTGGACCGCCACTCTCTATGGCTACACCTTC.